Sequencing of this T cell receptor (beta chain) was carried out in a study of Ad26.COV2.S vaccination and SARS-CoV-2 variants. General study results and limits: Vaccine and placebo recipients had similar non-spike TCR breadth. The placebo group had lower spike-specific TCR breadth than the vaccine recipients did.

A note on this clone: The antigen is undetermined.

V was clipped by 1 base and J by 1 base, with 2 bases between them. The CDR3 consists of 13 residues. CDR1 and CDR2 from the germline V gene are SNHLY and FYNNEI. Here immunoSEQ multiplex PCR was the method, and the copy in TCRdb shows in-frame clones only, minus some. Here the sample spans under 95,000 clones, around 82% being singletons. Specimen: peripheral blood, collected after recovery from COVID-19. The receptor was derived from a human donor who had recovered from COVID-19. The gene calls are TRBV2 and TRBJ1-5; D is unclear. The CDR3 nucleotides read TGTGCCAGCAGTGAAGAGAGCAATCAGCCCCAGCATTTT. It translates to CASSEESNQPQHF.